What follows are 24 T cell receptor beta chains derived from one specimen sequenced in a study of T cells expressing NK-cell markers. TCRdb reworked the 5' RACE reads into one entry per CDR3 protein, no DNA. Found here are about 380,000 distinct CDR3 sequences; the top ten clones hold roughly 5.5%. Sequencing input: blood T cells: a sorted CD56 or NKG2C T cell subset, CD4+ or CD8+ T cells, or bulk PBMC T cells (not recorded which). All receptors derive from a man aged 18 to 69 in good health.

This chain links TRBV6-1 with TRBJ2-7; TCRdb proposes TRBD2, but this gene call is untestable without DNA. CDR3 length: 14 residues. The germline V gene encodes CDR1 MNHNS and CDR2 SASEGT. CDR3 sequence reads: CASTPSGALYEQYF.

This chain uses TRBV7-9 with TRBJ2-1. This CDR3 spans 16 amino acids. The germline CDR1 and CDR2 sequences are SEHNR and FQNEAQ (reference sequence). This CDR3 is CASSADGRASYNEQFF.

The rearrangement uses TRBV3-1 and TRBJ2-2; no DNA is available, so the TRBD1 call from TCRdb remains unchecked. The germline gives CDR1 LGHDT, CDR2 YNNKEL (reference sequence). The CDR3 runs 14 residues. CDR3 in amino acids: CASNQGGGTGELFF.

This chain connects TRBV10-3 to TRBJ1-1. Germline-derived CDR1 and CDR2 are ENHRY and SYGVKD. The CDR3 covers 13 residues. CDR3: CAIGGGANTEAFF.

The rearrangement uses TRBV6-5 and TRBJ2-2. Germline V gene lookup returns CDR1 MNHEY and CDR2 SVGAGI. The CDR3 length is 14 residues. The CDR3 here is CASSSQSSTGELFF.

The V gene is TRBV5-6, the J gene TRBJ2-7; TCRdb's D gene call, TRBD1, goes unchecked for lack of DNA. Germline CDR1 and CDR2: SGHDT and YYEEEE. This CDR3 is built from 19 residues. CDR3 amino acids: CASSFLGPSAQYFSYEQYF.

The chain is built from TRBV18 and TRBJ1-1; no DNA is available, so the TRBD1 call from TCRdb remains unchecked. The CDR3 has 14 amino acids. Germline V CDR1 and CDR2: KGHSH, LQKENI. The CDR3 reads CASSPQGWGTEAFF.

This chain joins TRBV11-3 and TRBJ1-2. Germline V gene data show CDR1 as SGHNT and CDR2 as YENEEA. The CDR3 is made up of 11 amino acids. CDR3 sequence reads: CASSLGSCYTF. Looking up the rest from reference TRBV11-3 and TRBJ1-2 gives the full variable domain: EAGVVQSPRYKIIEKKQPVAFWCNPISGHNTLYWYLQNLGQGPELLIRYENEEAVDDSQLPKDRFSAERLKGVDSTLKIQPAELGDSAVYLCASSLGSCYTFGSGTRLTVV.

This chain links TRBV19 with TRBJ1-2; TCRdb indicates TRBD1, and absent DNA this call remains unverified. The germline gives CDR1 LNHDA, CDR2 SQIVND (reference sequence). The CDR3 totals 14 residues. The CDR3 here is CASRINTGEAGYTF.

The J gene is TRBJ2-3, the V gene TRBV6-4. Germline CDR1 reads MRHNA; CDR2 reads SNTAGT. The CDR3 covers 14 residues. This CDR3 is CASSQFVGTDTQYF.

This rearrangement joins TRBV5-1 to TRBJ1-1; the D call from TCRdb, TRBD1, cannot be confirmed without DNA. This CDR3 is built from 17 residues. Germline V gives CDR1 SGHRS, CDR2 YFSETQ. The CDR3 protein is CASSLPWTGRGNTEAFF.

This chain connects TRBV27 to TRBJ2-7. Germline V gene lookup returns CDR1 MNHEY and CDR2 SMNVEV (reference sequence). The CDR3 is 12 amino acids. CDR3 sequence: CASSFWPYEQYF.

The chain carries TRBV6-1 and TRBJ1-1; TCRdb proposes TRBD1, but this gene call is untestable without DNA. Germline values: CDR1 MNHNS, CDR2 SASEGT. The CDR3 covers 13 residues. CDR3: CASGQYLNTEAFF.

This chain links TRBV12-3 or TRBV12-4 with TRBJ2-2; TCRdb picks TRBD2, but there is no DNA to check that call. The CDR3 extends over 15 amino acids. CDR3 residues: CASEASGGNTGELFF.

V gene TRBV12-3 or TRBV12-4 combines with J gene TRBJ1-6; TCRdb indicates TRBD1, and absent DNA this call remains unverified. CDR3 length equals 15 residues. The CDR3 is CASSYTGAYNSPLHF.

The chain has TRBV5-1 and TRBJ2-3. Germline V gene data show CDR1 as SGHRS and CDR2 as YFSETQ. The CDR3 consists of 16 residues. The CDR3 reads CASSVRRTEGADTQYF.

The genes are TRBV5-1 and TRBJ2-7; TCRdb designates TRBD2, a call that cannot be tested without DNA. The CDR3 runs to 18 residues. CDR1 SGHRS and CDR2 YFSETQ come from the germline V gene. This CDR3 reads CASSPGASGGLKSYEQYF.

This chain links TRBV5-6 with TRBJ2-6; TCRdb gives TRBD1 as the D gene, but with no DNA this cannot be confirmed. Per the germline V gene, CDR1 is SGHDT and CDR2 is YYEEEE. CDR3 length: 18 residues. The CDR3 reads CASRGVGQGNSGANVLTF.

V and J are TRBV25-1 and TRBJ2-5. Germline V gives CDR1 MGHDK, CDR2 SYGVNS. This CDR3 has 13 residues. The CDR3 region is CASSVSIQETQYF.

The V gene is TRBV11-1, the J gene TRBJ2-1; TCRdb picks TRBD1, but there is no DNA to check that call. The germline V gene encodes CDR1 SGHAT and CDR2 FQDESV (reference sequence). There are 18 residues in the CDR3. The chain's CDR3 is CASTLRAPRGPNYNEQFF. Variable domain in full (rest from reference TRBV11-1 and TRBJ2-1): EAEVAQSPRYKITEKSQAVAFWCDPISGHATLYWYRQILGQGPELLVQFQDESVVDDSQLPKDRFSAERLKGVDSTLKIQPAELGDSAMYLCASTLRAPRGPNYNEQFFGPGTRLTVL.

The chain uses TRBV20-1 and TRBJ2-7. Germline V gene sequence: CDR1 DFQATT, CDR2 SNEGSKA (reference sequence). This CDR3 comprises 13 residues. CDR3 amino acids: CSADPRRTYEQYF.

The chain combines TRBV6-1 with TRBJ2-6; the D call from TCRdb, TRBD1, cannot be confirmed without DNA. The length of the CDR3 is 15 residues. CDR1 is MNHNS and CDR2 is SASEGT in the germline V gene. The CDR3 sequence is CASRAQGVGANVLTF.

V is TRBV12-3 or TRBV12-4 and J is TRBJ2-1; lacking DNA, the TRBD1 call made by TCRdb goes unchecked. CDR3 length: 16 residues. CDR3: CASRRGKRTGVNEQFF.

This chain joins TRBV7-8 and TRBJ1-2; TCRdb lists TRBD1, though no DNA is available to test this call. The CDR3 totals 15 residues. From germline, CDR1 is SGHVS and CDR2 FQNEAQ. CDR3 protein: CASSPQGRAHYGYTF.